This passage covers 19 T cell receptor beta chains from one sample sequenced in a study of OX40 agonist ivuxolimab in advanced cancers. Sequencing was performed with immunoSEQ multiplex PCR; in TCRdb, only in-frame clones are kept and a portion is missing. Altogether 24,000 or so clones are present, approximately 79% being singletons, with the ten largest covering roughly 13%. This material consisted of CD4+ or CD8+ T cells sorted from blood, taken in a trial of the OX40 agonist ivuxolimab. These receptors came from an adult with an advanced solid tumor such as melanoma, head and neck, liver or kidney cancer.

The CDR3 reads CSVVVGLTGNQPQHF. In nucleotides, the CDR3 is TGCAGCGTTGTAGTAGGCCTCACAGGTAATCAGCCCCAGCATTTT. The chain joins TRBV29-1 to TRBJ1-5; a possible D gene is TRBD1 (5 bases). The CDR3 contains 15 residues. In germline, CDR1 is SQVTM, CDR2 ANQGSEA. Deletions cut 4 bases from V and 4 bases from J, with 17 bases between.

This clone was seen once. This chain joins TRBV28 and TRBJ1-2; D unresolved. The CDR3 runs 14 residues. The V gene's germline CDR1 is MDHEN and CDR2 SYDVKM. The V and J ends lost 6 bases and 0 bases respectively, with 11 bases between them. CDR3 sequence reads: CASRVRNSNYGYTF. In DNA form, the CDR3 reads TGTGCCAGCAGGGTGAGGAATTCTAACTATGGCTACACCTTC.

This chain joins TRBV29-1 and TRBJ2-7; no definite D call. The germline V and J ends were trimmed by 4 bases and 0 bases, with 7 bases remaining between them. This CDR3 spans 12 amino acids. Looked up from germline, CDR1 is SQVTM and CDR2 is ANQGSEA. The CDR3 nucleotides read TGCAGCGTTGGTGGGAACTCCTACGAGCAGTACTTC. Its protein is CSVGGNSYEQYF.

This rearrangement joins TRBV5-1 to TRBJ2-2; D uncertain. Germline lookup yields CDR1 SGHRS and CDR2 YFSETQ. This CDR3 region has 14 residues. The V end lost 7 bases, the J end lost 0 bases, and 10 bases lay between the germline ends. CDR3 coding DNA: TGCGCCAGCCGGACCAGCCCGAACACCGGGGAGCTGTTTTTT. It translates to CASRTSPNTGELFF.

This chain links TRBV19 with TRBJ2-2; no clear D. V was trimmed by 1 base and J by 4 bases, leaving 10 bases between them. The germline V gene encodes CDR1 LNHDA and CDR2 SQIVND (reference sequence). The CDR3 loop spans 15 amino acids. CDR3 residues: CASSIGWAATGELFF. The CDR3 nucleotides are TGTGCCAGTAGTATAGGTTGGGCAGCCACCGGGGAGCTGTTTTTT.

This clone was picked up one time. As DNA, the CDR3 is TGTGCCAGCAGTTCTTACGAGCAGTACTTC. This sequence encodes CASSSYEQYF. This chain uses TRBV14 with TRBJ2-7; no clear D gene. Trimming cost V 6 bases and J 4 bases, with 4 bases left between them. Germline CDR1 and CDR2: SGHDN and FVKESK. The CDR3 runs 10 residues.

The rearrangement joins TRBV4-2 to TRBJ2-7, with D maybe TRBD1 (6 bases). Trimming stripped 5 bases from V and 5 bases from J, with 16 bases between. Germline CDR1 LGHNA, CDR2 YNFKEQ. The CDR3 has 14 amino acids. The CDR3 sequence is CASSLTGLWNEQYF. The CDR3 DNA sequence: TGTGCCAGCAGCTTAACAGGGCTTTGGAACGAGCAGTACTTC.

This sequence joins TRBV19 and TRBJ2-6, with D tentatively TRBD1 (6 bases). The CDR3 runs 16 residues. The germline V gene has CDR1 LNHDA and CDR2 SQIVND (reference sequence). Trimming cost V 4 bases and J 5 bases, with 15 bases left between them. The CDR3 sequence: CASSRGFGTRANVLTF. The CDR3 region has the DNA TGTGCCAGTAGTAGAGGGTTCGGGACAAGGGCCAACGTCCTGACTTTC.

This chain links TRBV7-3 with TRBJ2-2, with 7 bases lining up with TRBD1. The ends lost 5 bases at V and 0 bases at J; junction bases unmatched: 9. The CDR3 covers 17 residues. CDR1 and CDR2 from the germline V gene are SGHTA and FQGTGA. The CDR3, as DNA: TGTGCCAGCAGCCCGGGCGACAGGGCCCCGAACACCGGGGAGCTGTTTTTT. This translates into CASSPGDRAPNTGELFF.

The chain links TRBV5-6 to TRBJ2-5; D is possibly TRBD2 (6 bases). TRBJ2-7 explains the end of the DNA better; the J call may be wrong. The CDR3 covers 11 residues. CDR1 is SGHDT and CDR2 is YYEEEE in the germline V gene. CDR3 sequence (DNA): TGTGCCAGCAGCCCCGGGGGCGAGCAGTACTTC. Residues: CASSPGGEQYF.

The CDR3, as DNA: TGTGCCAGCAGCGTCTCAGGGGGGACTACCCCAGATACGCAGTATTTT. Translating gives CASSVSGGTTPDTQYF. The chain links TRBV9 to TRBJ2-3, with D perhaps assigned TRBD1 or TRBD2 (7 bases each). CDR1 SGDLS and CDR2 YYNGEE come from the germline V gene. The CDR3 has 16 residues. Trimming took 2 bases from V and 4 from J, leaving 17 bases between them.

This chain uses TRBV18 with TRBJ2-1; 10 bases map to TRBD1. V lost 6 bases, J lost 8 bases, and 13 bases stayed unmatched. The CDR3 sequence is 16 residues long. Looked up from germline, CDR1 is KGHSH and CDR2 is LQKENI. The DNA for the CDR3 is TGTGCCAGCTCCTCCATGGGGACAGGGGTTTCGCATGAGCAGTTCTTC. Protein product: CASSSMGTGVSHEQFF.

This clone was recorded once. This CDR3 is CASSSGQGGLNTEAFF. The CDR3 region has the DNA TGTGCCAGCAGTTCCGGACAGGGGGGATTGAACACTGAAGCTTTCTTT. The chain employs TRBV27 and TRBJ1-1; 10 bases align to TRBD1. The CDR3 is 16 residues long. Per the germline V gene, CDR1 is MNHEY and CDR2 is SMNVEV (reference sequence). J was trimmed by 0 bases and V by 4 bases; bases with no gene match: 5.

By share, this clone counts as medium-sized. The chain carries TRBV19 and TRBJ1-1; D perhaps matches TRBD1 (5 bases). Trimming pared 4 bases from V and 0 bases from J, leaving 12 bases between. This CDR3 spans 15 amino acids. Germline V gene lookup returns CDR1 LNHDA and CDR2 SQIVND (reference sequence). Here the CDR3 reads CASSTGSPMNTEAFF. CDR3 sequence (DNA): TGTGCCAGTAGTACAGGGTCACCCATGAACACTGAAGCTTTCTTT.

This chain joins TRBV11-2 and TRBJ1-1, with 7 bases that match TRBD1. The CDR3 totals 15 residues. Germline V lookup: CDR1 SGHAT, CDR2 FQNNGV. V was pared by 3 bases and J by 1 base, with 5 bases of the junction left unmatched. The CDR3 region is CASSLRGQPNTEAFF. The CDR3 DNA is TGTGCCAGCAGCTTGAGGGGGCAACCGAACACTGAAGCTTTCTTT.

The V and J genes are TRBV2 and TRBJ1-2; the D is unclear. CDR3 size: 15 residues. Germline CDR1 and CDR2: SNHLY and FYNNEI. The ends were cut back, 6 bases at V and 1 base at J, with 15 bases in the middle. CDR3 residues: CASSFAGFLNYGYTF. The DNA of the CDR3 is TGTGCCAGCAGCTTTGCTGGCTTTCTTAACTATGGCTACACCTTC.

This chain joins TRBV7-2 and TRBJ2-5, with D possibly being TRBD2 (5 bases). The CDR3 is made up of 15 amino acids. The V end lost 4 bases, the J end lost 1 base, and 13 bases lay between the germline ends. Germline V gene data show CDR1 as SGHTA and CDR2 as FQGNSA. CDR3: CASSSGSWGQETQYF. The CDR3 nucleotides read TGTGCCAGCAGCTCGGGGTCGTGGGGCCAAGAGACCCAGTACTTC.

The genes are TRBV7-6 and TRBJ2-5; D call uncertain. The germline CDR1 and CDR2 sequences are SGHVS and FNYEAQ. V gave up 0 bases and J gave up 2 bases, with 4 bases separating them. The CDR3 totals 13 residues. For the CDR3, the DNA is TGTGCCAGCAGCTTAGCCCGACAAGAGACCCAGTACTTC. It translates to CASSLARQETQYF.

This chain joins TRBV6-5 and TRBJ2-7; no clear D gene. The V and J ends lost 5 bases and 2 bases respectively, with 13 bases between them. The germline gives CDR1 MNHEY, CDR2 SVGAGI. CDR3 length equals 14 residues. CDR3 in amino acids: CASSRDGFTYEQYF. Written as DNA, the CDR3 is TGTGCCAGCAGTCGAGACGGATTTACCTACGAGCAGTACTTC.